This T cell receptor beta chain was documented in a study of blood T cell repertoires in COVID-19. Generated by immunoSEQ multiplex PCR, the TCRdb table keeps only in-frame clones and is missing some. This table holds fewer than 200,000 clones, more than 80% found once. The CDR3 consists of 14 residues. Germline values: CDR1 LGHNT, CDR2 FRNRAP. V gave up 6 bases and J gave up 7 bases, with 13 bases separating them. This clone was detected only a few times. This clonotype was obtained from a woman of 80 years or more with COVID-19, enrolled during active disease. The chain links TRBV12-5 to TRBJ1-6; D not resolved. The specimen was peripheral blood. The CDR3 nucleotides read TGTGCTAGTGGGCCCAGTGGCTCCAATTCACCCCTCCACTTT. This codes for CASGPSGSNSPLHF.